The 15 T cell receptor beta chains presented below share a single source sample, sequenced in a study of T cells in Graves' hyperthyroidism and ophthalmopathy. Amplified regions were TCR beta CDR3 sequences from RNA transcripts. TCR CDR3 underwent first-round RT-PCR with the HTBI primer set. TCRdb itself ran the multiplex PCR reads through MiXCR, one entry per CDR3 protein. This table holds fewer than 800,000 distinct CDR3 sequences, 16% found once. Sequenced material: blood. The receptor set was obtained from a man aged 18-30 years with Graves' hyperthyroidism.

This clonotype was counted at least ten times. This rearrangement joins TRBV28 to TRBJ2-3, with 9 bases identical to TRBD2. Trimming took 5 bases from V and 0 from J; bases not matched to a gene: 9. The germline CDR1 and CDR2 sequences are MDHEN and SYDVKM. This CDR3 comprises 17 residues. The chain's CDR3 is CASSSGGISYSTDTQYF. CDR3 nucleotide sequence: TGTGCCAGCAGTAGCGGGGGGATTTCTTATAGCACAGATACGCAGTATTTT.

The chain joins TRBV3-1 to TRBJ1-1; D gene uncertain. V gave up 3 bases and J gave up 6 bases, with 14 bases separating them. CDR3 length: 14 residues. The germline V gene encodes CDR1 LGHDT and CDR2 YNNKEL (reference sequence). The CDR3 here is CASSQRRERAEAFF. CDR3 DNA sequence: TGTGCCAGCAGCCAGAGGCGGGAGAGGGCTGAAGCTTTCTTT. The whole variable domain, filled in from reference TRBV3-1 and TRBJ1-1, reads DTAVSQTPKYLVTQMGNDKSIKCEQNLGHDTMYWYKQDSKKFLKIMFSYNNKELIINETVPNRFSPKSPDKAHLNLHINSLELGDSAVYFCASSQRRERAEAFFGQGTRLTVV.

The chain has TRBV28 and TRBJ2-2, with 11 bases aligning to TRBD2. Germline trimming cut 2 bases from V and 4 bases from J; bases unmatched to any gene: 9. In germline, CDR1 is MDHEN, CDR2 SYDVKM. The CDR3 extends over 18 amino acids. CDR3 protein: CASSLVGSGRASTGELFF. In DNA form, the CDR3 reads TGTGCCAGCAGTTTAGTGGGTAGCGGGAGGGCGTCCACCGGGGAGCTGTTTTTT.

V is TRBV7-3 and J is TRBJ2-2; no reliable D call. Trimming stripped 3 bases from V and 6 bases from J, with 5 bases between. The germline V gene has CDR1 SGHTA and CDR2 FQGTGA. The CDR3 is 12 amino acids. CDR3 amino acids: CASSFEAGELFF. The CDR3 DNA follows: TGTGCCAGCAGCTTCGAAGCCGGGGAGCTGTTTTTT.

The chain combines TRBV7-2 with TRBJ1-1, with D possibly being TRBD1 (5 bases). The V and J ends lost 4 bases and 1 base respectively, with 19 bases between them. The germline V gene has CDR1 SGHTA and CDR2 FQGNSA. The CDR3 is 17 residues long. The CDR3 loop is CASSSLRGGAQNTEAFF. Here the CDR3 DNA reads TGTGCCAGCAGCTCTCTTAGGGGAGGGGCCCAGAACACTGAAGCTTTCTTT.

The CDR3 DNA reads as TGCAGTGCTAGATTCGAGCAGAGCTACGAGCAGTACTTC. Protein product: CSARFEQSYEQYF. The gene calls are TRBV20-1 and TRBJ2-7; D ambiguous. The V and J ends lost 2 bases and 3 bases respectively, with 11 bases between them. The V gene's germline CDR1 is DFQATT and CDR2 SNEGSKA (reference sequence). This CDR3 region has 13 residues.

This clonotype was detected many times. This sequence joins TRBV5-6 and TRBJ1-2; D is uncertain. Trimming took off 1 base at V and 3 bases at J, with 13 bases between the two ends. This CDR3 has 15 residues. The germline V gene encodes CDR1 SGHDT and CDR2 YYEEEE. In DNA, the CDR3 is TGTGCCAGCAGCTTGACTACAGCATTATACTATGGCTACACCTTC. Its translation: CASSLTTALYYGYTF.

This clonotype was picked up many times. V and J are TRBV12-3 or TRBV12-4 and TRBJ1-2; D possibly corresponds to TRBD1 (5 bases). This CDR3 comprises 13 residues. V was clipped by 2 bases and J by 6 bases, with 10 bases between them. The CDR3 coding sequence is TGTGCCAGCAGTTTATTGGGGGACCATGGCTACACCTTC. Translated, it gives CASSLLGDHGYTF.

A few counts support this clonotype. V usage is TRBV11-2 and J usage is TRBJ2-6; D perhaps matches TRBD2 (6 bases). The CDR3 spans 16 residues. V was pared by 8 bases and J by 0 bases, with 14 bases between. Germline V gene data show CDR1 as SGHAT and CDR2 as FQNNGV. For the CDR3, the DNA is TGTGCCAGCGGGTTTCAGGGAGGCTCTGGGGCCAACGTCCTGACTTTC. It translates to CASGFQGGSGANVLTF.

Only one count was recorded for this clonotype. The rearrangement links TRBV27 to TRBJ2-7; maybe TRBD1 (6 bases). Germline loops: CDR1 MNHEY, CDR2 SMNVEV (reference sequence). The V end lost 1 base, the J end lost 6 bases, and 13 bases lay between the germline ends. This CDR3 spans 14 amino acids. For the CDR3, the DNA is TGTGCCAGCAGTTTATATACAGGGCTGGGCGAGCAGTACTTC. This encodes CASSLYTGLGEQYF.

Many counts were recorded for this clonotype. J is TRBJ2-1 and V is TRBV6-2 or TRBV6-3; D is unclear. Germline V gene data show CDR1 as MNHEY and CDR2 as SVGEGT. The CDR3 is made up of 14 amino acids. Trimming shortened V by 7 bases and J by 4 bases, and 14 bases separated the two germline ends. The chain's CDR3 is CASTKPGRYNEQFF. DNA of the CDR3: TGTGCCAGCACCAAGCCTGGACGGTACAATGAGCAGTTCTTC.

Many counts were recorded for this clonotype. The chain has TRBV7-8 and TRBJ2-1; 7 bases align to TRBD2. Germline V gene lookup returns CDR1 SGHVS and CDR2 FQNEAQ. Losses at the gene ends were 4 bases for V and 7 bases for J; bases not matched to a gene: 7. The CDR3 extends over 14 amino acids. CDR3 DNA: TGTGCCAGCAGCTACCGGGACTATACGAATGAGCAGTTCTTC. Translating gives CASSYRDYTNEQFF. Drawing the rest from reference TRBV7-8 and TRBJ2-1, the complete variable domain is GAGVSQSPRYKVAKRGQDVALRCDPISGHVSLFWYQQALGQGPEFLTYFQNEAQLDKSGLPSDRFFAERPEGSVSTLKIQRTQQEDSAVYLCASSYRDYTNEQFFGPGTRLTVL.

This clonotype was seen at least ten times. The J gene is TRBJ2-3, the V gene TRBV6-1; D not certain. The V gene's germline CDR1 is MNHNS and CDR2 SASEGT. This CDR3 region has 17 residues. Trimming removed 3 bases at V and 1 base at J, with 17 bases between. In nucleotides, the CDR3 is TGTGCCAGCAGTGATGGCTGGGGATCCACTGGCACAGATACGCAGTATTTT. Its protein product is CASSDGWGSTGTDTQYF.

The chain is built from TRBV7-9 and TRBJ2-7, with 8 positions matching TRBD1. The V and J ends lost 4 bases and 3 bases, in that order; junction bases with no gene match: 11. The CDR3 is 16 amino acids. Germline CDR1 SEHNR, CDR2 FQNEAQ (reference sequence). CDR3 nucleotides: TGTGCCAGCAGCTCTAGCTACGGACAGGGCAACTACGAGCAGTACTTC. Encoded protein: CASSSSYGQGNYEQYF.

This clonotype was observed a handful of times. The chain is built from TRBV11-1 and TRBJ2-4; 7 bases are a match to TRBD2. Germline values: CDR1 SGHAT, CDR2 FQDESV (reference sequence). V lost 2 bases, J lost 3 bases, and 7 bases stayed unmatched. This CDR3 contains 16 residues. CDR3 amino acids: CASSLRAKRDKNIQYF. The CDR3 bases are TGTGCCAGCAGCTTAAGGGCCAAGCGGGACAAAAACATTCAGTACTTC.